The clone carrying this TCR beta chain was picked up one time. Per the study methods: Amplification from reference gene primers served as the basis for estimated nucleated cell counts. Libraries were prepared by immunoSEQ multiplex PCR; TCRdb keeps only in-frame clonotypes and omits some of them. V, J and clone size derive from that table, while D and trimming were established from the DNA sequence. This sample has approximately 400,000 clones, with 70% to 90% found just once. The sample originates from a study of blood T cell repertoires in COVID-19. Study-wide context: The cDNA or gDNA used as material had been derived from T cells, B-cell-depleted T cells, or PBMCs.

The clonotype was recovered from a woman between 50 and 59 years old with COVID-19, enrolled during active disease. The specimen sequenced was peripheral blood.

CDR3 DNA sequence: TGTGCCAGCAGACCCGGGAATCAGGAGGGCGAGCAGTACTTC. Encoded protein: CASRPGNQEGEQYF. This chain uses TRBV6-5 with TRBJ2-7; possible D gene TRBD2, 6 bases. Trimming removed 6 bases at V and 6 bases at J, with 18 bases between. Germline CDR1 reads MNHEY; CDR2 reads SVGAGI. The length of the CDR3 is 14 residues.